A single sample gave rise to the 10 T cell receptor beta chains below, sequenced in a study of cytomegalovirus exposure and HLA in healthy donors. 13 Jbeta primers and 60 Vbeta primers were used for the PCR. Data came from immunoSEQ multiplex PCR; TCRdb stores just in-frame clones and leaves some out. The sample consists of 150,000 to 200,000 clones, 60% to 75% of them appearing once. What was sequenced was PBMCs. Receptor source: a woman aged 45-65 years in good health and CMV-seropositive.

The chain uses TRBV27 and TRBJ2-1; possible D gene TRBD2, 5 bases. The V end was cut by 4 bases, the J end by 7 bases, with 11 bases between. The CDR3 sequence is 13 residues long. The germline V gene encodes CDR1 MNHEY and CDR2 SMNVEV (reference sequence). In DNA, the CDR3 is TGTGCCAGCAGTTACCAGCGGACTAATGAGCAGTTCTTC. This encodes CASSYQRTNEQFF.

The chain uses TRBV5-4 and TRBJ1-6; the D gene is possibly TRBD1 (5 bases). Germline V gene data show CDR1 as SGHNT and CDR2 as YYREEE (reference sequence). The CDR3 has 15 residues. The V end was cut by 2 bases, the J end by 14 bases, with 20 bases between. CDR3 amino acids: CASSFGGLSSAALHF. The CDR3 region has the DNA TGTGCCAGCAGCTTCGGGGGGTTATCCTCGGCGGCCCTCCACTTT.

The chain links TRBV2 to TRBJ1-5, with TRBD1 identical over 7 bases. J lost 8 bases, V lost 4 bases, and 5 bases had no gene match. This CDR3 comprises 13 residues. Germline V gene data show CDR1 as SNHLY and CDR2 as FYNNEI. CDR3 sequence: CASSVAGGKPQHF. In DNA form, the CDR3 reads TGTGCCAGCAGTGTGGCAGGGGGGAAGCCCCAGCATTTT.

V and J are TRBV7-9 and TRBJ1-1, with D hard to call. The germline V and J ends were trimmed by 3 bases and 1 base, with 6 bases remaining between them. Germline assignment: CDR1 SEHNR and CDR2 FQNEAQ (reference sequence). The CDR3 is 13 amino acids. The CDR3 sequence is CASSFTENTEAFF. The CDR3 DNA follows: TGTGCCAGCAGCTTCACAGAGAACACTGAAGCTTTCTTT.

This rearrangement joins TRBV6-1 to TRBJ1-2; D gene ambiguous. CDR1 is MNHNS, CDR2 SASEGT, per germline. The CDR3 is 13 amino acids. Deletions cut 7 bases from V and 2 bases from J, with 11 bases between. The CDR3 DNA sequence: TGTGCCAGCATTACGACACAGAACTATGGCTACACCTTC. Its translation: CASITTQNYGYTF.

This sequence joins TRBV2 and TRBJ1-1; 8 positions match TRBD1. The CDR3 consists of 16 residues. The germline V gene encodes CDR1 SNHLY and CDR2 FYNNEI. V was pared by 0 bases and J by 5 bases, with 8 bases of the junction left unmatched. This chain's CDR3 is CASSEALNRGKTEAFF. The CDR3 DNA reads as TGTGCCAGCAGTGAAGCGCTGAACAGGGGGAAAACTGAAGCTTTCTTT. The whole variable domain, filled in from reference TRBV2 and TRBJ1-1, reads EPEVTQTPSHQVTQMGQEVILRCVPISNHLYFYWYRQILGQKVEFLVSFYNNEISEKSEIFDDQFSVERPDGSNFTLKIRSTKLEDSAMYFCASSEALNRGKTEAFFGQGTRLTVV.

The V gene is TRBV19, the J gene TRBJ1-1; D ambiguous. The CDR3 is made up of 15 amino acids. Per germline, CDR1 LNHDA and CDR2 SQIVND (reference sequence). Trimming took off 3 bases at V and 1 base at J, with 12 bases between the two ends. CDR3 sequence: CASSIDSRENTEAFF. CDR3 nucleotides: TGTGCCAGTAGTATTGACTCCAGAGAGAACACTGAAGCTTTCTTT.

This chain joins TRBV6-1 and TRBJ1-1; D is undetermined. The CDR3 consists of 15 residues. V lost 6 bases to trimming and J lost 5 bases, with 19 bases between them. From germline, CDR1 is MNHNS and CDR2 SASEGT. The CDR3 protein is CASRGREAGWTEAFF. Written as DNA, the CDR3 is TGTGCCAGCAGAGGCCGGGAAGCTGGTTGGACTGAAGCTTTCTTT.

J is TRBJ2-7 and V is TRBV5-6, with D maybe TRBD1 (6 bases). This CDR3 region has 15 residues. V was cut by 1 base and J by 0 bases, with 11 bases left in between. Germline V gene data show CDR1 as SGHDT and CDR2 as YYEEEE. The CDR3 DNA follows: TGTGCCAGCAGCTTGCCACAGGGTCCCTCCTACGAGCAGTACTTC. Its translation is CASSLPQGPSYEQYF.

This clone was seen a few times. V gene TRBV29-1 combines with J gene TRBJ2-1; D is ambiguous. Germline assignment: CDR1 SQVTM and CDR2 ANQGSEA. V lost 0 bases and J 12 bases, leaving 12 bases between the germline ends. The CDR3 has 12 residues. CDR3 coding DNA: TGCAGCGTTGAAGACCAGGAACCGCGGCAGTTCTTC. Amino acids: CSVEDQEPRQFF.